Listed below are T cell receptor beta chains from one sample, sequenced in a study of immune evolution from preneoplasia to lung adenocarcinoma. Assay: immunoSEQ multiplex PCR; the TCRdb copy retains only in-frame clones and omits some. Of 9,500 to 15,000 clones in the sample, over 75% were seen once. Sequencing input: FFPE tissue from an adenomatous hyperplasia lung lesion. The receptors here all came from a person between 50 and 69 years old with lung adenocarcinoma. The CDR3 runs from the conserved cysteine through the conserved F or W. Each record gives: clone size, V gene, D gene, J gene, CDR3 protein, CDR3 DNA. The D gene is left open where the match is weak. A row's size may be missing; if present it is once, few, many or a size class.

.	TRBV11-3	TRBD1	TRBJ1-2	CASSPGQSNYGYTF	TGTGCCAGCAGCCCGGGACAGTCTAACTATGGCTACACCTTC
.	TRBV28	.	TRBJ1-2	CASRPLPPLGARGYTF	TGTGCCAGCCGCCCCCTTCCCCCCCTTGGGGCCCGTGGCTACACCTTC
.	TRBV6-1	.	TRBJ1-2	CASNYIRDNYGYTF	TGTGCCAGCAACTATATACGGGATAACTATGGCTACACCTTC
.	TRBV28	.	TRBJ1-2	CASSRQFWGGYTF	TGTGCCAGCAGTAGACAATTTTGGGGTGGCTACACCTTC
once	TRBV6-5	.	TRBJ1-4	CASSTHRATNEKLFF	TGTGCCAGCAGTACACACAGGGCAACTAATGAAAAACTGTTTTTT
.	TRBV28	.	TRBJ1-1	CASGYLGGAEAFF	TGTGCCAGCGGATACCTGGGGGGCGCTGAAGCTTTCTTT
.	TRBV7-9	.	TRBJ1-1	CASSLSLLGTEAFF	TGTGCCAGCAGCCTTTCGCTACTGGGGACTGAAGCTTTCTTT
.	TRBV11-2	TRBD2	TRBJ2-3	CASSFAGRGSTDTQYF	TGTGCCAGCAGCTTCGCAGGGCGGGGGAGCACAGATACGCAGTATTTT
.	TRBV6-5	.	TRBJ2-7	CASSSRDSYEQYF	TGTGCCAGCAGCTCCCGGGACTCCTACGAGCAGTACTTC
.	TRBV5-6	TRBD1	TRBJ1-1	CASRRGQGSAEAFF	TGTGCCAGCAGACGAGGACAGGGGAGCGCTGAAGCTTTCTTT
.	TRBV28	.	TRBJ1-1	CASSLSVRNTEAFF	TGTGCCAGCAGTTTATCCGTCCGTAACACTGAAGCTTTCTTT
.	TRBV15	.	TRBJ1-4	CATSRAGFGEKLFF	TGTGCCACCAGCAGGGCGGGGTTTGGGGAAAAACTGTTTTTT
.	TRBV11-3	TRBD1	TRBJ2-7	CASSPRDRLYEQYF	TGTGCCAGCAGCCCCAGGGACAGACTTTACGAGCAGTACTTC
.	TRBV19	.	TRBJ2-5	CASSRGLGYQETQYF	TGTGCCAGTAGCCGTGGCTTAGGATACCAAGAGACCCAGTACTTC
.	TRBV6-1	.	TRBJ2-1	CASSESQTRVKDNEQFF	TGTGCCAGCAGTGAATCACAGACTAGAGTTAAGGACAATGAGCAGTTCTTC
.	TRBV6-1	TRBD1	TRBJ1-1	CASQAGGWGTEAFF	TGTGCCAGCCAAGCAGGGGGTTGGGGAACTGAAGCTTTCTTT
few	TRBV29-1	.	TRBJ2-7	CSVAEGTSSYEQYF	TGCAGCGTGGCAGAGGGGACGAGCTCCTACGAGCAGTACTTC
.	TRBV11-2	.	TRBJ2-2	CASSLDRKNTGELFF	TGTGCCAGCAGCTTAGATCGCAAGAACACCGGGGAGCTGTTTTTT
.	TRBV30	TRBD2	TRBJ2-3	CAWRRKLAGETDTQYF	TGTGCCTGGAGGCGCAAACTAGCGGGAGAGACAGATACGCAGTATTTT
.	TRBV7-8	.	TRBJ2-5	CASSHLEGKTQYF	TGTGCCAGCAGCCACCTGGAGGGAAAGACCCAGTACTTC
.	TRBV30	.	TRBJ2-5	CAWSVRETQYF	TGTGCCTGGAGTGTACGAGAGACCCAGTACTTC
.	TRBV28	.	TRBJ1-2	CASSTGTAVGYTF	TGTGCCAGCAGTACCGGGACCGCGGTCGGCTACACCTTC
.	TRBV7-8	TRBD2	TRBJ2-7	CASSRGEGYEQYF	TGTGCCAGCAGCCGGGGGGAGGGTTACGAGCAGTACTTC
.	TRBV2	.	TRBJ2-1	CASKSNLNEQFF	TGTGCCAGCAAGTCCAACCTCAATGAGCAGTTCTTC
.	TRBV6-6	.	TRBJ1-1	CATKQGSEAFF	TGTGCCACCAAACAGGGATCTGAAGCTTTCTTT
.	TRBV30	TRBD1	TRBJ2-7	CAWRDTGTGRYEQYF	TGTGCCTGGAGGGATACCGGGACAGGGAGGTACGAGCAGTACTTC
.	TRBV21-1	.	TRBJ1-1	CASSRRGYTEAFF	TGTGCCAGCAGCCGCAGGGGGTACACTGAAGCTTTCTTT
.	TRBV30	TRBD1	TRBJ1-1	CAWIPGQGTEAFF	TGTGCCTGGATCCCGGGACAGGGCACTGAAGCTTTCTTT
.	TRBV15	.	TRBJ2-7	CATSSNDGEQYF	TGTGCCACCAGCAGTAATGATGGGGAGCAGTACTTC
.	TRBV11-2	.	TRBJ2-7	CASSLDQVRSYEQYF	TGTGCCAGCAGCTTAGATCAGGTTCGCTCCTACGAGCAGTACTTC
.	TRBV27	.	TRBJ2-7	CASSLVGPPLYEQYF	TGTGCCAGCAGTTTGGTGGGGCCACCATTATACGAGCAGTACTTC
.	TRBV5-1	.	TRBJ2-7	CASSPDRHYEQYF	TGCGCCAGCAGCCCCGACCGACACTACGAGCAGTACTTC
.	TRBV7-2	TRBD1	TRBJ2-7	CASSSWDRGLEEQYF	TGTGCCAGCAGCTCCTGGGACAGGGGGCTGGAGGAGCAGTACTTC
.	TRBV5-1	.	TRBJ2-7	CASSLLGLAEEDEQYF	TGCGCCAGCAGCTTGTTAGGGCTAGCAGAAGAGGACGAGCAGTACTTC
.	TRBV19	.	TRBJ1-1	CASSTQGSAFF	TGTGCCAGTAGTACTCAGGGTAGTGCTTTCTTT
.	TRBV5-1	.	TRBJ2-5	CASSLALTGETQYF	TGCGCCAGCAGCTTGGCCCTGACGGGTGAGACCCAGTACTTC
.	TRBV11-1	.	TRBJ2-5	CASSLRLGPETQYF	TGTGCCAGCAGCTTAAGACTAGGCCCAGAGACCCAGTACTTC
.	TRBV20-1	.	TRBJ1-1	CSAFMNTEAFF	TGCAGTGCTTTCATGAACACTGAAGCTTTCTTT
.	TRBV7-4	.	TRBJ2-7	CASSSAAGQPGPAGEQYF	TGTGCCAGCAGCTCAGCCGCAGGGCAGCCTGGACCTGCGGGGGAGCAGTACTTC
.	TRBV27	.	TRBJ2-7	CASSLSYEQYF	TGTGCCAGCAGTTTATCCTACGAGCAGTACTTC
.	TRBV7-6	.	TRBJ1-4	CASSFPPFDGSPATNEKLFF	TGTGCCAGCAGCTTCCCCCCCTTCGACGGGTCCCCCGCAACTAATGAAAAACTGTTTTTT
.	TRBV6-6	.	TRBJ2-7	CASSRDLTVYEQYF	TGTGCCAGCAGTCGGGACTTAACAGTCTACGAGCAGTACTTC
.	TRBV5-1	.	TRBJ2-1	CASSLRTSTLGDNEQFF	TGCGCCAGCAGCTTGAGAACTAGCACATTGGGTGACAATGAGCAGTTCTTC
.	TRBV5-1	TRBD2	TRBJ2-1	CANSPPGLAGNEQFF	TGCGCCAACAGCCCACCGGGACTAGCAGGCAATGAGCAGTTCTTC
.	TRBV4-1	TRBD1	TRBJ1-1	CASSQYGQGARVNTEAFF	TGCGCCAGCAGCCAATATGGACAGGGGGCGCGGGTAAACACTGAAGCTTTCTTT
once	TRBV5-1	.	TRBJ2-7	CASSPTLEGAYEQYF	TGCGCCAGCAGCCCAACGTTAGAGGGTGCCTACGAGCAGTACTTC
few	TRBV7-8	.	TRBJ2-5	CASSADTSWGETQYF	TGTGCCAGCAGCGCAGACACCTCCTGGGGGGAGACCCAGTACTTC
.	TRBV7-2	.	TRBJ1-1	CASSLAQGGWAEAFF	TGTGCCAGCAGCTTAGCCCAGGGTGGATGGGCTGAAGCTTTCTTT
.	TRBV6-1	.	TRBJ2-7	CASSVSWGAYEQYF	TGTGCCAGCAGTGTATCGTGGGGAGCCTACGAGCAGTACTTC
.	TRBV29-1	.	TRBJ2-1	CSAGPGTDYNEQFF	TGCAGCGCTGGCCCCGGGACCGACTACAATGAGCAGTTCTTC
.	TRBV30	.	TRBJ2-2	CAWSGGRGTGELFF	TGTGCCTGGAGTGGCGGCAGGGGCACCGGGGAGCTGTTTTTT
.	TRBV27	.	TRBJ2-3	CASSLNPGSTDTQYF	TGTGCCAGCAGTTTAAACCCAGGCAGCACAGATACGCAGTATTTT
.	TRBV10-2	.	TRBJ1-1	CASSRDGQVTEAFF	TGCGCCAGCAGTAGGGACGGCCAAGTAACTGAAGCTTTCTTT
.	TRBV9	TRBD2	TRBJ2-1	CASSATGTSGNEQFF	TGTGCCAGCAGCGCTACCGGGACTAGCGGTAATGAGCAGTTCTTC
.	TRBV2	TRBD1	TRBJ2-2	CASSVQGANTGELFF	TGTGCCAGCAGTGTACAGGGGGCGAACACCGGGGAGCTGTTTTTT
.	TRBV5-8	.	TRBJ1-1	CASSSQYLGTEAFF	TGTGCCAGCAGTTCCCAATATCTAGGGACTGAAGCTTTCTTT
.	TRBV6-1	.	TRBJ2-7	CASSEALGPNYEQYF	TGTGCCAGCAGTGAAGCGCTAGGACCGAACTACGAGCAGTACTTC
.	TRBV30	.	TRBJ2-1	CAWSPWHRRDNEQFF	TGTGCCTGGAGCCCATGGCATCGCCGGGACAATGAGCAGTTCTTC
few	TRBV28	.	TRBJ2-5	CASSLAWETQYF	TGTGCCAGCAGTTTAGCCTGGGAGACCCAGTACTTC
.	TRBV5-1	.	TRBJ1-5	CASSLDGQNNQPQHF	TGCGCCAGCAGCTTGGATGGGCAGAACAATCAGCCCCAGCATTTT